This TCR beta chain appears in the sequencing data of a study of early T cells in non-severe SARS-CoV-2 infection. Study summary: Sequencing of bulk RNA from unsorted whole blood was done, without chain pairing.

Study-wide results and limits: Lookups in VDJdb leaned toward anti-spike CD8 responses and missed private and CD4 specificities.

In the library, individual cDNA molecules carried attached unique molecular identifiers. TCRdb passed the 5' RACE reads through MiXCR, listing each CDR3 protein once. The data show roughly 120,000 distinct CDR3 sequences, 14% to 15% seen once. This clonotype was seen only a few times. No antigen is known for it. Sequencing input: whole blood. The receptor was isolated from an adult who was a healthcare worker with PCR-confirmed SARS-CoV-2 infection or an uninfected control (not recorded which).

In DNA form, the CDR3 reads TGTGCCAGCAGCTTAGCCCAGGGAGTAAACTACGAGCAGTACTTC. Translation: CASSLAQGVNYEQYF. V and J are TRBV7-9 and TRBJ2-7; D is tentatively TRBD1 or TRBD2 (5 bases each). The CDR3 length is 15 residues. V was cut by 0 bases and J by 3 bases, with 12 bases left in between. Germline CDR1 reads SEHNR; CDR2 reads FQNEAQ (reference sequence). The full variable domain, with the rest looked up from reference TRBV7-9 and TRBJ2-7, is DTGVSQNPRHKITKRGQNVTFRCDPISEHNRLYWYRQTLGQGPEFLTYFQNEAQLEKSRLLSDRFSAERPKGSFSTLEIQRTEQGDSAMYLCASSLAQGVNYEQYFGPGTRLTVT.